These T cell receptor beta chains were read from a single sample in a study of graft-versus-host responses after intestinal transplantation. These TCRs are of unknown antigen specificity. Repertoires were generated with immunoSEQ multiplex PCR, while TCRdb's copy carries only in-frame clones and drops some. Seen here are 50,000 to 80,000 clones, around nine tenths observed once, and the top ten hold about 1.7%. The sample consisted of unstimulated CD8+ T cells sorted from spleen or lymph node cells, taken before transplant. The receptor set was obtained from a human donor who was the organ donor for an intestinal transplant. CDR3s include the opening cysteine and the closing phenylalanine or tryptophan.

CASSLEPQRESDRNEQFF | TRBJ2-1 | TRBV11-1
CASSVESGLGTEAFF | TRBJ1-1 | TRBV9
CASSGEGGAFEQYF | TRBJ2-7 | TRBV2
CASKSFNYGYTF | TRBJ1-2 | TRBV28
CASTPAGEETEAFF | TRBJ1-1 | TRBV6-1
CSVPAEDSEISGQYF | TRBJ2-7 | TRBV29-1
CASSEASGTDTQYF | TRBJ2-3 | TRBV6-4
CSVQQGARETQYF | TRBJ2-5 | TRBV29-1
CASSEGGGGNEQYF | TRBJ2-7 | TRBV6-1
CASSLPGADTQYF | TRBJ2-3 | TRBV28
CASSPTGGGGETQYF | TRBJ2-5 | TRBV7-2
CASSRDKETQYF | TRBJ2-5 | TRBV6-1
CASSSPTAHEQFF | TRBJ2-1 | TRBV27
CASSLTSGSSTDTQYF | TRBJ2-3 | TRBV28
CASSYEDSNTEAFF | TRBJ1-1 | TRBV6-5
CASSQDKSVGSNEKLFF | TRBJ1-4 | TRBV4-3
CSVEDNRSYLYGYTF | TRBJ1-2 | TRBV29-1
CAWSDGRAYEQYF | TRBJ2-7 | TRBV30
CAWSTGLPLTDTQYF | TRBJ2-3 | TRBV30
CSGGQSSYEQYF | TRBJ2-7 | TRBV29-1
CASMGRESYEQYF | TRBJ2-7 | TRBV6-5
CASRPPGTGPYNEQFF | TRBJ2-1 | TRBV28
CASRFSASRLYNSPLHF | TRBJ1-6 | TRBV27